These T cell receptor beta chains were read from a single sample in a study of T cell changes during pregnancy in multiple sclerosis. The table came from immunoSEQ multiplex PCR; TCRdb's copy has only in-frame clones and leaves some out. The repertoire has about 64,000 clones, about 90% of them found once; the top ten carry roughly 2.2%. The specimen was peripheral blood, collected in the second trimester of pregnancy. Receptors originate from a female donor in good health, enrolled as a control in a pregnancy study. Both conserved end residues are part of each CDR3. Each record gives: clone size, V gene, D gene, J gene, CDR3 protein, CDR3 DNA. A D gene is named only where the DNA matches it firmly. Where a row states a size, it is once, few, many or the class of an expanded clone; other rows omit it.

.	TRBV19	.	TRBJ1-2	CASSLTPGDYGYTF	TGTGCCAGTAGCTTGACTCCGGGAGACTATGGCTACACCTTC
.	TRBV9	.	TRBJ2-7	CASSVGRTYEQYF	TGTGCCAGCAGCGTGGGGAGAACCTACGAGCAGTACTTC
.	TRBV27	.	TRBJ2-1	CASTTVYNEQFF	TGTGCCAGCACGACAGTTTACAATGAGCAGTTCTTC
few	TRBV6-4	.	TRBJ1-1	CASSDRENTEAFF	TGTGCCAGCAGCGACAGAGAAAACACTGAAGCTTTCTTT
.	TRBV7-2	TRBD2	TRBJ2-7	CASRLGLESYEQYF	TGTGCCAGCAGATTGGGACTAGAGTCTTACGAGCAGTACTTC
.	TRBV5-1	TRBD2	TRBJ2-7	CASSFPGRDYEQYF	TGCGCCAGCAGCTTTCCCGGGAGGGACTACGAGCAGTACTTC
.	TRBV4-1	TRBD2	TRBJ2-7	CASSQASGRSPHEQYF	TGCGCCAGCAGCCAAGCTAGCGGGAGGTCCCCCCACGAGCAGTACTTC
.	TRBV30	TRBD2	TRBJ2-1	CAWSVEAGGPDEQFF	TGTGCCTGGAGTGTGGAGGCGGGGGGGCCGGATGAGCAGTTCTTC
.	TRBV5-5	TRBD2	TRBJ2-7	CASSPPGASGFTYEQYF	TGTGCCAGCAGCCCCCCGGGTGCTAGCGGGTTTACCTACGAGCAGTACTTC
once	TRBV5-1	.	TRBJ2-7	CASSLSSASYEQYF	TGCGCCAGCAGCTTATCTAGCGCCTCCTACGAGCAGTACTTC
.	TRBV5-1	TRBD1	TRBJ2-1	CASSYGQGGNEQFF	TGCGCCAGCAGCTACGGACAGGGGGGCAATGAGCAGTTCTTC